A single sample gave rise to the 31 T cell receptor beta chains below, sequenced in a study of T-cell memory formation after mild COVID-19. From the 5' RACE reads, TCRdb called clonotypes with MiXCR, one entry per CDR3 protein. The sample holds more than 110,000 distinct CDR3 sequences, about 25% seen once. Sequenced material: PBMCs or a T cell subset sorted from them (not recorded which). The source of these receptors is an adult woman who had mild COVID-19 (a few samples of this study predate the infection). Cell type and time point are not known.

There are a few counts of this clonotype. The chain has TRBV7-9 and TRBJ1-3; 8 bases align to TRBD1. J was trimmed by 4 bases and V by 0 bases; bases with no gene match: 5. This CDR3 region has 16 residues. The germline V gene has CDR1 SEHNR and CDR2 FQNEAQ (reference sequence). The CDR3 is CASSLAADREGNTIYF. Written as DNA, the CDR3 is TGTGCCAGCAGCTTAGCGGCGGACAGGGAGGGAAACACCATATATTTT.

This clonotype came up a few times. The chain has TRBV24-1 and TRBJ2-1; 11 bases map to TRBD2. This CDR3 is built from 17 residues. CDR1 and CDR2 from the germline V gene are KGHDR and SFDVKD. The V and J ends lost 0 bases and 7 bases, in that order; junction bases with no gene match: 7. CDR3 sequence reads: CATSDLALAGGGNEQFF. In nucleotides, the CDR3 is TGTGCCACCAGTGATTTGGCGCTAGCGGGAGGAGGTAATGAGCAGTTCTTC.

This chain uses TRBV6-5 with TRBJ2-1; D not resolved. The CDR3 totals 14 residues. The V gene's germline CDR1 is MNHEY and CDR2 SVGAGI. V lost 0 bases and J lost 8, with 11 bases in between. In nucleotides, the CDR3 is TGTGCCAGCAGTTACTCGATATCAGGCGATGAGCAGTTCTTC. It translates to CASSYSISGDEQFF.

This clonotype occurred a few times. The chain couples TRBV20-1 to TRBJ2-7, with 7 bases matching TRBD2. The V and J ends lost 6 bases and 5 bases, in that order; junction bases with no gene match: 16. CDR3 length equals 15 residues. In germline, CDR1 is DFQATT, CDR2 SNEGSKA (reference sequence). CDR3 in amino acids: CSARLGGEGTHEQYF. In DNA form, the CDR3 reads TGCAGTGCCCGGCTGGGGGGGGAGGGAACCCACGAGCAGTACTTC.

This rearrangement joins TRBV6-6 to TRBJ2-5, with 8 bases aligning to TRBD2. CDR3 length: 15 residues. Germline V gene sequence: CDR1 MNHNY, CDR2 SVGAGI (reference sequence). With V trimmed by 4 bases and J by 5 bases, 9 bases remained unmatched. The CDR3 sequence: CASSSAGGDLETQYF. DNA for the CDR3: TGTGCCAGCAGTTCGGCCGGGGGGGACTTGGAGACCCAGTACTTC.

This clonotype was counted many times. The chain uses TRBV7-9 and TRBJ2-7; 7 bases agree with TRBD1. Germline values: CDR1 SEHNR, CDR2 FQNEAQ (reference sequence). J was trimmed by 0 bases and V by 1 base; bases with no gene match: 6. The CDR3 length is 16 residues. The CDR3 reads CASSLVRGRSSYEQYF. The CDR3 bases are TGTGCCAGCAGCTTAGTTAGGGGGCGAAGCTCCTACGAGCAGTACTTC.

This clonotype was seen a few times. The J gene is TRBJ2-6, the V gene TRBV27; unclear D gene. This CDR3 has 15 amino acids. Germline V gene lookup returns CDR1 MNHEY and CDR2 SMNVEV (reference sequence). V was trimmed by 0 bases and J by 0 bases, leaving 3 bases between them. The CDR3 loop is CASSLSASGANVLTF. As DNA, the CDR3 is TGTGCCAGCAGTTTATCGGCCTCTGGGGCCAACGTCCTGACTTTC. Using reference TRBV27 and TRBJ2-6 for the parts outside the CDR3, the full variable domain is EAQVTQNPRYLITVTGKKLTVTCSQNMNHEYMSWYRQDPGLGLRQIYYSMNVEVTDKGDVPEGYKVSRKEKRNFPLILESPSPNQTSLYFCASSLSASGANVLTFGAGSRLTVL.

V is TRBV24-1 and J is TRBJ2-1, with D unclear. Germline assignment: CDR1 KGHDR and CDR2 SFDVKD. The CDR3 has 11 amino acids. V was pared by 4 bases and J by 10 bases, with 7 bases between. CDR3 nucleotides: TGTGCCACCAGTGAAATGGGGGAGCAGTTCTTC. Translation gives CATSEMGEQFF.

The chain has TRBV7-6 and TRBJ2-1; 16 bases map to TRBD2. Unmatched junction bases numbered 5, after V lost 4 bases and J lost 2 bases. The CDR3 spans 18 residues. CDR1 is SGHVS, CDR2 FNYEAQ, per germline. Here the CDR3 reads CASSSGTSGGAPYNEQFF. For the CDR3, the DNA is TGTGCCAGCAGCTCAGGGACTAGCGGGGGGGCACCCTACAATGAGCAGTTCTTC.

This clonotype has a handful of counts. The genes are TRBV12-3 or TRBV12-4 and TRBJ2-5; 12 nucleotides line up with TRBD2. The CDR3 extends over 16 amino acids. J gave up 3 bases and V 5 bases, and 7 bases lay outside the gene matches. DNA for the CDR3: TGTGCCAGCAGTAGACTAGCGGGAGTTGAAGAAGAGACCCAGTACTTC. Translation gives CASSRLAGVEEETQYF.

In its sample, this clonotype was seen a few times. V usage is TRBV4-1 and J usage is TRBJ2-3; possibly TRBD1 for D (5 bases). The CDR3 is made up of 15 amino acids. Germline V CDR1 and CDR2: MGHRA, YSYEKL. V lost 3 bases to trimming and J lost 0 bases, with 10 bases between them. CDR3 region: CASSHDRASTDTQYF. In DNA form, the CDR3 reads TGCGCCAGCAGCCACGACAGAGCTAGCACAGATACGCAGTATTTT.

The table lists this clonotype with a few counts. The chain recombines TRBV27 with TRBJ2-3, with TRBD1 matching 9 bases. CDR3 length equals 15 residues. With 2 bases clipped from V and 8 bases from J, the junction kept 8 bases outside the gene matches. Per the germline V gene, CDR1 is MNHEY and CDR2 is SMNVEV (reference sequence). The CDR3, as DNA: TGTGCCAGCAGTTTAGAGTGGGACAGGGACGGTACGCAGTATTTT. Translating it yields CASSLEWDRDGTQYF.

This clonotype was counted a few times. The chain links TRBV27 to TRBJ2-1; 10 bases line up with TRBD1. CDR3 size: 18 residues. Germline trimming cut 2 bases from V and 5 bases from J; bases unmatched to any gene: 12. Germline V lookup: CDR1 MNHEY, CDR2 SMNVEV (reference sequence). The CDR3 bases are TGTGCCAGCAGTTTAACGGGGTTCGGGACAGGGGTCAACAATGAGCAGTTCTTC. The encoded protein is CASSLTGFGTGVNNEQFF.

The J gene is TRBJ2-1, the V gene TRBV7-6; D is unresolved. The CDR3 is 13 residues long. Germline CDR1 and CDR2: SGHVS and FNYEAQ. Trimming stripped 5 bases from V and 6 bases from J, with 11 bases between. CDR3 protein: CASSIRAPNEQFF. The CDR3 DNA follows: TGTGCCAGCAGCATTAGGGCTCCCAATGAGCAGTTCTTC.

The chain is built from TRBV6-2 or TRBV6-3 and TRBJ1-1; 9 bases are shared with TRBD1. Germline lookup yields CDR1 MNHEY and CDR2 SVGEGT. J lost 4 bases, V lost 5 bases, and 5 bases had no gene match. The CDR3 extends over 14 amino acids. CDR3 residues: CASSPQGASTEAFF. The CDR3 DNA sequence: TGTGCCAGCAGTCCACAGGGGGCGAGCACTGAAGCTTTCTTT.

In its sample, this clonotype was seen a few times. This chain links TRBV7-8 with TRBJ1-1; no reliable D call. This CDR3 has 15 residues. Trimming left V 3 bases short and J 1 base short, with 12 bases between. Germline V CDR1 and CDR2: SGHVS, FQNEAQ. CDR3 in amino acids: CASSFPATSNTEAFF. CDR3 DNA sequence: TGTGCCAGCAGCTTCCCCGCGACATCGAACACTGAAGCTTTCTTT.

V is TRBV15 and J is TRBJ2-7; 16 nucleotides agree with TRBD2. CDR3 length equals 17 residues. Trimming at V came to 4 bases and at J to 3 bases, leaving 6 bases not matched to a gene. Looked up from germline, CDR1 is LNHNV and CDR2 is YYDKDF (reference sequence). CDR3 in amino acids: CATSITGTSGRVYEQYF. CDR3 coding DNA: TGTGCCACCAGCATTACCGGGACTAGCGGGAGGGTCTACGAGCAGTACTTC.

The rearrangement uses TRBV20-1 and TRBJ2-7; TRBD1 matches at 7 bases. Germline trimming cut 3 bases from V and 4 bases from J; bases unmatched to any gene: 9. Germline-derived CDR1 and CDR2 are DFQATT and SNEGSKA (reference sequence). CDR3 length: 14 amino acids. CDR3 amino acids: CSARARGPFYEQYF. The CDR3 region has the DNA TGCAGTGCTAGGGCGAGGGGGCCTTTTTACGAGCAGTACTTC.

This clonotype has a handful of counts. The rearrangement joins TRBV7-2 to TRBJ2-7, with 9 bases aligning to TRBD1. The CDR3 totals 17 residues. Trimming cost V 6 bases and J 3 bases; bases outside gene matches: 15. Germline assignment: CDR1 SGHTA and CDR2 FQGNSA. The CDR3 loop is CASSSPGTGPPDYEQYF. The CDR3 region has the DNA TGTGCCAGCAGTTCCCCCGGGACAGGGCCCCCAGACTACGAGCAGTACTTC.

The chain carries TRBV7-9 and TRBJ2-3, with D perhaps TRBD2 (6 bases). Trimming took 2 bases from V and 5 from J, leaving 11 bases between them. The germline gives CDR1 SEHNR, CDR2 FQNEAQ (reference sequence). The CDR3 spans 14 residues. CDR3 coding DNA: TGTGCCAGCAGCTTAAGGCGGGATGGAGATACGCAGTATTTT. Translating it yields CASSLRRDGDTQYF.

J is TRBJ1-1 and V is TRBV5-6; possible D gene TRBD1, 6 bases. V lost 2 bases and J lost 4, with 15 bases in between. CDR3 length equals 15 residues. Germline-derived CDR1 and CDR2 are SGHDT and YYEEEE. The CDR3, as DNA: TGTGCCAGCAGCTTAACACAGGGAGTGAGCACTGAAGCTTTCTTT. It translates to CASSLTQGVSTEAFF.

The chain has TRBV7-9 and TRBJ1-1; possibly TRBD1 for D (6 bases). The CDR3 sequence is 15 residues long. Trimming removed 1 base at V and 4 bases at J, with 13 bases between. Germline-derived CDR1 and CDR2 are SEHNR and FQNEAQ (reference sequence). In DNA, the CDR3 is TGTGCCAGCAGCTTAGGGGGGGGCGGGCGCACTGAAGCTTTCTTT. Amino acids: CASSLGGGGRTEAFF.

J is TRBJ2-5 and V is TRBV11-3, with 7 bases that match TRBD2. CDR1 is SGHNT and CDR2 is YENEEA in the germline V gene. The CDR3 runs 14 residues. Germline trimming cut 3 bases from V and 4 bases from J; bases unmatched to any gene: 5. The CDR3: CASSFEAGLETQYF. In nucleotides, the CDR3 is TGTGCCAGCAGCTTCGAAGCGGGATTAGAGACCCAGTACTTC.

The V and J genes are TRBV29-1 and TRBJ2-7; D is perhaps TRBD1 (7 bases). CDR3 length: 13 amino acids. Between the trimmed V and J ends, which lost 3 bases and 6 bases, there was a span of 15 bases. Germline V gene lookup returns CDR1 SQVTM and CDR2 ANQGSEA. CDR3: CSVEEGQTFEQYF. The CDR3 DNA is TGCAGCGTTGAGGAGGGACAGACATTCGAGCAGTACTTC.

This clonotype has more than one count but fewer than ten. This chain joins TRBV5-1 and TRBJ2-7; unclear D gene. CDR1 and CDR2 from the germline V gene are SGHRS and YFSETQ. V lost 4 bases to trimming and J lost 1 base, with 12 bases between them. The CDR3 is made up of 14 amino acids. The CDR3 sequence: CASSTAADSYEQYF. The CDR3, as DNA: TGCGCCAGCAGCACGGCGGCTGATTCCTACGAGCAGTACTTC.

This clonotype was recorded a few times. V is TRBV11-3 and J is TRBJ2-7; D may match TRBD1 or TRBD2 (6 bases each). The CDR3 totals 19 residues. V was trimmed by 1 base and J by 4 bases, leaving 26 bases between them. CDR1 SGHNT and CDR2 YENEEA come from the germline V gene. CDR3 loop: CASSLVSGAGDFPGYEQYF. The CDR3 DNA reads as TGTGCCAGCAGCTTAGTATCGGGGGCAGGCGATTTCCCTGGATACGAGCAGTACTTC.

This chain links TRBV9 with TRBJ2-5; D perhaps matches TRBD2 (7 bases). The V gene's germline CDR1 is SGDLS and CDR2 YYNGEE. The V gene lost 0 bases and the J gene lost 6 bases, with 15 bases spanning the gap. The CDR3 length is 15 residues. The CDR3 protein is CASSVGDGGGKTQYF. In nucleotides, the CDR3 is TGTGCCAGCAGCGTAGGGGATGGCGGGGGCAAGACCCAGTACTTC. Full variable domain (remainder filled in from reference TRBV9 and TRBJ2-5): DSGVTQTPKHLITATGQRVTLRCSPRSGDLSVYWYQQSLDQGLQFLIQYYNGEERAKGNILERFSAQQFPDLHSELNLSSLELGDSALYFCASSVGDGGGKTQYFGPGTRLLVL.

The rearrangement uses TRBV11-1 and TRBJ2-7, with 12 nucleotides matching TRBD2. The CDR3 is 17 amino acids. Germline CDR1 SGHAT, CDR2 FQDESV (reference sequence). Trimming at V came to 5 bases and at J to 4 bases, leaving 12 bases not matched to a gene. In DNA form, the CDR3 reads TGTGCCAGCAGCACGGATGCGACTAGCGGGAGAGGGTACGAGCAGTACTTC. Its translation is CASSTDATSGRGYEQYF. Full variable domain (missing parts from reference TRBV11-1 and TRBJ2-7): EAEVAQSPRYKITEKSQAVAFWCDPISGHATLYWYRQILGQGPELLVQFQDESVVDDSQLPKDRFSAERLKGVDSTLKIQPAELGDSAMYLCASSTDATSGRGYEQYFGPGTRLTVT.

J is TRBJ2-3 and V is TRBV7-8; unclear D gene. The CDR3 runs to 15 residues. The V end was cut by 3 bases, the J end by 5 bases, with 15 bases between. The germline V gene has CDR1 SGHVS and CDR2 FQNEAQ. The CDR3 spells CASSLISPSGDTQYF. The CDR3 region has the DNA TGTGCCAGCAGCTTGATTTCCCCGAGTGGAGATACGCAGTATTTT.

The CDR3 DNA is TGTGCCAGCAGCTCCCCCCGGCGGGAGGGCTCCTACGAGCAGTACTTC. Amino acid sequence: CASSSPRREGSYEQYF. This chain links TRBV5-6 with TRBJ2-7; 9 nucleotides align to TRBD2. The CDR3 sequence is 16 residues long. After removal of 3 bases from V and 0 bases from J, the junction contained 7 bases not matched to a gene. CDR1 and CDR2 (germline): SGHDT, YYEEEE. Full variable domain (missing parts from reference TRBV5-6 and TRBJ2-7): DAGVTQSPTHLIKTRGQQVTLRCSPKSGHDTVSWYQQALGQGPQFIFQYYEEEERQRGNFPDRFSGHQFPNYSSELNVNALLLGDSALYLCASSSPRREGSYEQYFGPGTRLTVT.

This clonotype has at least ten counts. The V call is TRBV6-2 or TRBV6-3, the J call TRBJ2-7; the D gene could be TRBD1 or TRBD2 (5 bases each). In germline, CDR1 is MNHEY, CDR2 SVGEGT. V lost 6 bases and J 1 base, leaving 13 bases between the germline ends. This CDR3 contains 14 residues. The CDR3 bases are TGTGCCAGCAGCCTCCGGGACGGGTCCTACGAGCAGTACTTC. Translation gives CASSLRDGSYEQYF.